This T cell receptor (beta chain) was captured by sequencing in a study of early T cells in non-severe SARS-CoV-2 infection (dated by TCRdb to about 2021). Broadly, across the study: Because TCR sequencing relied on bulk RNA taken from unsorted whole blood, pairing of alpha and beta chains was not possible.

The library relied on 5' RACE. Sequencing instrument: NextSeq 500. To correct for sequencing error and PCR bias, the TCR library protocol tagged individual cDNA molecules with unique molecular identifiers. Sequencing covered both TCR alpha and beta chains, and within each sample the abundances of alpha and beta sequences were tightly co-correlated. Processing in the source paper ran as follows. Decombinator V4 was used to annotate the V gene, J gene and CDR3 of the TCR sequences. TCRs were defined as expanded if a significant change between any two time points was detected under a Poisson model with p below 0.0001. Abundances of TCRs were expressed as counts per million after normalisation to the total number of TCRs sequenced in each sample. TRAV1-2 paired with TRAJ12, TRAJ20 or TRAJ33 defined MAIT TCRs, while TRAV10 paired with TRAJ18 defined iNKT TCRs. A search of VDJdb, accessed on 1 November 2021, was run for TCRs annotated to CMV, EBV and SARS-CoV-2, with TCRs annotated for multiple antigens excluded. TCRdb reran the public reads through fastp at Q25 and MiXCR, keeping productive beta chains. Merged by CDR3 protein, the rows form single entries marked with the most common genes and DNA. These V and J calls rely on TCRdb rather than the paper's analysis. In all, the sample holds about 62,000 distinct CDR3 sequences, and approximately 9.3% of those were seen once. The ten largest clones capture 0.95% to 1.5% of the sample.

Set within a cohort of healthcare workers in London, UK, this nested case-control study involved weekly PCR testing of nasopharyngeal swabs along with blood sampling. Healthcare workers were enrolled in the week of the UK lockdown, from 23 to 31 March 2020, and were followed every week for up to roughly 15 weeks. This clonotype was counted at least ten times. Its binding antigen is unknown. Base quality data are lacking; no much larger clone is found one base away. The paper as a whole reports these results and caveats: VDJdb matching was skewed toward anti-spike CD8 responses, so virus-specific expansions were likely underestimated and private and CD4 specificities were missed.

Sequences SQVTM (CDR1) and ANQGSEA (CDR2) are obtained from the germline V gene. V is reduced by 7 bases and J by 4 bases, leaving a spacing of 13 bases between them. The CDR3, cysteine through phenylalanine, is 12 amino acids long. Of all the DNA, just the CDR3 is kept, 36 bases in frame from base 1. The sequence came from an adult who was a healthcare worker with PCR-confirmed SARS-CoV-2 infection or an uninfected control (not recorded which). Rearrangement joined TRBV29-1 to TRBJ1-1; the D gene is possibly TRBD1, with 6 bases matching. The sample consisted of whole blood. Read as DNA, the sequence is TGCAGCGCCCTTGAGGGGGGCACTGAAGCTTTCTTT. Protein translation: CSALEGGTEAFF.